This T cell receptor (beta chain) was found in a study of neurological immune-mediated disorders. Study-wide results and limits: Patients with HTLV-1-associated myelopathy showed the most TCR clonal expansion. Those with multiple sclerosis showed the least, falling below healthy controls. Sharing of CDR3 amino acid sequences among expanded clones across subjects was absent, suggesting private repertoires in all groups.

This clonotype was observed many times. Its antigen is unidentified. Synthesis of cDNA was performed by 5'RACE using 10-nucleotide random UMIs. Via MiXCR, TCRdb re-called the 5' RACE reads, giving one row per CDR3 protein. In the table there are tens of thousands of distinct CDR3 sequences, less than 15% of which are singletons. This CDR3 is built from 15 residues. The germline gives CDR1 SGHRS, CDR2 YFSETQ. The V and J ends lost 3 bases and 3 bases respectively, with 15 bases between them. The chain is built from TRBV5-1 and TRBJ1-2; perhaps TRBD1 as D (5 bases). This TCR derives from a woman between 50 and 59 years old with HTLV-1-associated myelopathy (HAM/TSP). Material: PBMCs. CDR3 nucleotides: TGCGCCAGCAGCTCCGGCAGGGATTACTACTATGGCTACACCTTC. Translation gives CASSSGRDYYYGYTF.